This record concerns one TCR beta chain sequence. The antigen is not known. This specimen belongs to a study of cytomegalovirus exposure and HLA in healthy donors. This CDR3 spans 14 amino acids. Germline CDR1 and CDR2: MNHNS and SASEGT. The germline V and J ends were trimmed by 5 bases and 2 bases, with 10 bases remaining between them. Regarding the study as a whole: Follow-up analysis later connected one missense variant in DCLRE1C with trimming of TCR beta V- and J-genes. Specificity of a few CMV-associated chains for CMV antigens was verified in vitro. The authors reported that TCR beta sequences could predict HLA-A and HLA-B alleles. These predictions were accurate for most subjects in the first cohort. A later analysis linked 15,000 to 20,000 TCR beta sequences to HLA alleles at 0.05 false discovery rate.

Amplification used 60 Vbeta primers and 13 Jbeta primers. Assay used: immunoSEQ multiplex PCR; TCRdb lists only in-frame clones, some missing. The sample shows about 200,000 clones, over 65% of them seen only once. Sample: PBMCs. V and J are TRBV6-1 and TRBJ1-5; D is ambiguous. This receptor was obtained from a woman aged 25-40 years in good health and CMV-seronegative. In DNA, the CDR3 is TGTGCCAGCAGTCGAGCGATGGGCAATCAGCCCCAGCATTTT. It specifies CASSRAMGNQPQHF.